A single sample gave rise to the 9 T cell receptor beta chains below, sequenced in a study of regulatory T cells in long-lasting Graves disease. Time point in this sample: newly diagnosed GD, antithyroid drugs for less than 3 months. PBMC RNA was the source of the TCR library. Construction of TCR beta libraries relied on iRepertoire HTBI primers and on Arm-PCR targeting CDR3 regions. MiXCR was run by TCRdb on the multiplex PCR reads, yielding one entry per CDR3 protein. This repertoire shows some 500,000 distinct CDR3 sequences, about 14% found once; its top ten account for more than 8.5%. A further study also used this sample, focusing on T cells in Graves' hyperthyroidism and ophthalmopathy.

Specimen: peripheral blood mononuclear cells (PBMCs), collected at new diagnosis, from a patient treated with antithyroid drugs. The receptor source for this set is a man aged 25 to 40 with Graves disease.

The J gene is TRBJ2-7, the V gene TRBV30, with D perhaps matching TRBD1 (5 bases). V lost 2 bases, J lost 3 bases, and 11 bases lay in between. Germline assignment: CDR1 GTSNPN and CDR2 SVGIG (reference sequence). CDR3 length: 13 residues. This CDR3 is CAWSKGFYYEQYF. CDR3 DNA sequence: TGTGCCTGGAGTAAGGGGTTCTACTACGAGCAGTACTTC. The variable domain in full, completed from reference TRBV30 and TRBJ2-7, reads SQTIHQWPATLVQPVGSPLSLECTVEGTSNPNLYWYRQAAGRGLQLLFYSVGIGQISSEVPQNLSASRPQDRQFILSSKKLLLSDSGFYLCAWSKGFYYEQYFGPGTRLTVT.

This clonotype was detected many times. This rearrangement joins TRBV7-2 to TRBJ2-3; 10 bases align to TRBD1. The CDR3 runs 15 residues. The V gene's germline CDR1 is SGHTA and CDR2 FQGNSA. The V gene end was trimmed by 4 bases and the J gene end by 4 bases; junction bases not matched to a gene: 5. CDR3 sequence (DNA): TGTGCCAGCAGCTCCGACAGGGGGCGGGCAGATACGCAGTATTTT. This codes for CASSSDRGRADTQYF.

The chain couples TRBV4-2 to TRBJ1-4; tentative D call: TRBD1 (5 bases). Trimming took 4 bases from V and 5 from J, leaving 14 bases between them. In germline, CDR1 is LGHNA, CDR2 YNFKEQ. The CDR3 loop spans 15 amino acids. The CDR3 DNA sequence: TGTGCCAGCAGCCGGGCCGGGTCAGGGAATGAAAAACTGTTTTTT. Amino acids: CASSRAGSGNEKLFF.

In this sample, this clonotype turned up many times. Here the CDR3 reads CASSAPMAGVQETQYF. CDR3 nucleotides: TGTGCCAGCAGCGCCCCTATGGCCGGGGTCCAAGAGACCCAGTACTTC. This rearrangement joins TRBV7-8 to TRBJ2-5, with D possibly being TRBD2 (5 bases). The germline V and J ends were trimmed by 5 bases and 1 base, with 17 bases remaining between them. The CDR3 contains 16 residues. The germline gives CDR1 SGHVS, CDR2 FQNEAQ.

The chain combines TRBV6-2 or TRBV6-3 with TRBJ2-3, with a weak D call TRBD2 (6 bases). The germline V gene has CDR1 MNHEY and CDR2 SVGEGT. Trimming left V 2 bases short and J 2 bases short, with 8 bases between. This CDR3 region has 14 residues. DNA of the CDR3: TGTGCCAGCAGTTACGGACTACACACAGATACGCAGTATTTT. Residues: CASSYGLHTDTQYF.

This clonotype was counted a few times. CDR3 DNA: TGCAGCGTTGAGCGGGACGGCAATGAGCAGTTCTTC. This encodes CSVERDGNEQFF. The chain couples TRBV29-1 to TRBJ2-1; D is perhaps TRBD2 (6 bases). This CDR3 has 12 residues. Germline V lookup: CDR1 SQVTM, CDR2 ANQGSEA. V lost 3 bases, J lost 6 bases, and 9 bases lay in between.

The DNA of the CDR3 is TGTGCCAGCAGTCCTAGTGACCCCTCGAAGCAGTACTTC. Amino acid sequence: CASSPSDPSKQYF. This chain links TRBV9 with TRBJ2-7; D unclear. Germline V lookup: CDR1 SGDLS, CDR2 YYNGEE. The CDR3 loop spans 13 amino acids. Trimming shortened V by 5 bases and J by 8 bases, and 17 bases separated the two germline ends.

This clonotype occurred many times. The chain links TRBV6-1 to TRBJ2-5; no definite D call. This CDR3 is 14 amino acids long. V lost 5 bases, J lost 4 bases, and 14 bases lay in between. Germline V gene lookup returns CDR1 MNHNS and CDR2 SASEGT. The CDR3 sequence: CASSPSGSRETQYF. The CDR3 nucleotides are TGTGCCAGCAGTCCCTCCGGGTCCAGAGAGACCCAGTACTTC.

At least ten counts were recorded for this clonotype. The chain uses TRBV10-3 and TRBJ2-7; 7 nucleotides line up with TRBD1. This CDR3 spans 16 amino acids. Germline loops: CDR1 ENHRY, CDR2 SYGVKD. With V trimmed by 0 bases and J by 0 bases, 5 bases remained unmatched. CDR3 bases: TGTGCCATCAGTGAGTCCCGACAGGGTAGCTCCTACGAGCAGTACTTC. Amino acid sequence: CAISESRQGSSYEQYF.